The entry below describes one TCR beta chain. This sample stems from a study of T cell responses to AZD1222 COVID-19 vaccine. The germline CDR1 and CDR2 sequences are SGDLS and YYNGEE. V lost 4 bases and J lost 0, with 17 bases in between. The CDR3 is made up of 18 amino acids. The method was immunoSEQ multiplex PCR; TCRdb's version includes in-frame clones alone and lacks a portion of them. The sample holds 150,000 to 200,000 clones, 85% to 95% seen once. The TCR comes from an adult in good health. The rearrangement joins TRBV9 to TRBJ1-6, with D possibly TRBD1 on 6 matching bases. The sequencing used peripheral blood, collected on day 0 of AZD1222 vaccination. The CDR3 loop is CASSTTDSYRSYNSPLHF. Written as DNA, the CDR3 is TGTGCCAGCAGCACTACGGACAGCTACCGCTCCTATAATTCACCCCTCCACTTT.